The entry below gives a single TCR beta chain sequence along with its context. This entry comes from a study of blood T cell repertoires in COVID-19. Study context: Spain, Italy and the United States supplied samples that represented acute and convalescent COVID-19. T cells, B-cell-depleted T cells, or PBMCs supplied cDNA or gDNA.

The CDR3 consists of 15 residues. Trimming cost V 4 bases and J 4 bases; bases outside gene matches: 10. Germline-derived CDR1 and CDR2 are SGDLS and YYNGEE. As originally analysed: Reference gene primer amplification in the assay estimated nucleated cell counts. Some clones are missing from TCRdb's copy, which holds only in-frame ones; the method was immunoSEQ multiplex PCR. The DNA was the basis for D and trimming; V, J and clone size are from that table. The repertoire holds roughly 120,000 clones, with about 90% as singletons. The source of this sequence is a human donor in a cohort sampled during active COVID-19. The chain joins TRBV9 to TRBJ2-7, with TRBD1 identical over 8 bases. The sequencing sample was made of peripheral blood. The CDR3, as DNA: TGTGCCAGCAGCCCCCGGGGCAGGGGGCTGTACGAGCAGTACTTC. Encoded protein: CASSPRGRGLYEQYF.